A selection of T cell receptor beta chains follows, all from one sample in a study of T cell responses to AZD1222 COVID-19 vaccine. Profiled with immunoSEQ multiplex PCR; TCRdb holds only in-frame clones, not every one. In the table there are about 110,000 clones, around 86% of which are singletons. Here the sequenced sample was peripheral blood, taken on day 0 of AZD1222 vaccination. Receptors originate from an adult in good health. Each CDR3 is given with its conserved first and last residue. The D gene is left open where the match is weak.

d_call j_call v_call cdr3_nt cdr3_aa
- TRBJ2-2 TRBV27 TGTGCCAGCACCGGACCACACACCGGGGAGCTGTTTTTT CASTGPHTGELFF
- TRBJ2-7 TRBV6-2/TRBV6-3 TGTGCCAGCAGTGGCACCCGAAGGTACGAGCAGTACTTC CASSGTRRYEQYF
TRBD1 TRBJ1-2 TRBV4-3 TGCGCCAGCAGCCAAGATTGGCGACAGGGCTCCGGCTACACCTTC CASSQDWRQGSGYTF
- TRBJ1-2 TRBV11-2 TGTGCCAGCAGCTTAAAGCCGCAGGAGGGCTACACCTTC CASSLKPQEGYTF
- TRBJ1-2 TRBV9 TGTGCCGGGGGGGATGGCTACACCTTC CAGGDGYTF
TRBD2 TRBJ2-1 TRBV5-1 TGCGCCAGCAGCTTGGGGCAGGGAGGGCACAATGAGCAGTTCTTC CASSLGQGGHNEQFF
- TRBJ2-7 TRBV4-3 TGCGCCAGCAGCCTCGGAACGGGGCCTCCCTACGAGCAGTACTTC CASSLGTGPPYEQYF
- TRBJ1-5 TRBV12-3/TRBV12-4 TGTGCCAGCAGTTTGGGGACTTATCAGCCCCAGCATTTT CASSLGTYQPQHF
TRBD1 TRBJ1-3 TRBV6-5 TGTGCCAGCAAACCGGGACAGGGTCGTGGAAACACCATATATTTT CASKPGQGRGNTIYF
- TRBJ2-7 TRBV29-1 TGCAGCGTCGCCTCCGGGTACGAGCAGTACTTC CSVASGYEQYF
TRBD1 TRBJ1-4 TRBV4-1 TGCGCCAGCAGCCAATTACAGGGGGCTTTTGAAAAACTGTTTTTT CASSQLQGAFEKLFF